This T cell receptor (beta chain) was captured in a study of sequential checkpoint blockade in melanoma. The wider study: Randomization was 1:1 between first-line nivolumab→ipilimumab and ipilimumab→nivolumab. Both treatment sequences were followed by maintenance nivolumab.

The table came from immunoSEQ multiplex PCR; TCRdb's copy has only in-frame clones and leaves some out. This table holds about 10,000 clones, roughly 73% found once. The sample's treatment: randomized to nivolumab then ipilimumab (arm A) or the reverse (arm B). Patients had received no earlier DNA-damaging chemotherapy. PBMC sorting kept live CD3+CD8+ cells without CD19 or CD56. Germline V gene sequence: CDR1 LNHDA, CDR2 SQIVND (reference sequence). The CDR3 runs 14 residues. J was trimmed by 2 bases and V by 7 bases; bases with no gene match: 5. The source was CD8+ T cells sorted from blood (inferred from file names), collected from a patient given nivolumab and ipilimumab in sequence. The sequence derives from a human donor with melanoma. The rearrangement links TRBV19 to TRBJ2-1; 7 bases map to TRBD2. Here the CDR3 reads CASTGGVAYNEQFF. The CDR3 nucleotides read TGTGCCAGTACGGGGGGAGTGGCCTACAATGAGCAGTTCTTC. Complete variable domain (other parts from reference TRBV19 and TRBJ2-1): DGGITQSPKYLFRKEGQNVTLSCEQNLNHDAMYWYRQDPGQGLRLIYYSQIVNDFQKGDIAEGYSVSREKKESFPLTVTSAQKNPTAFYLCASTGGVAYNEQFFGPGTRLTVL.